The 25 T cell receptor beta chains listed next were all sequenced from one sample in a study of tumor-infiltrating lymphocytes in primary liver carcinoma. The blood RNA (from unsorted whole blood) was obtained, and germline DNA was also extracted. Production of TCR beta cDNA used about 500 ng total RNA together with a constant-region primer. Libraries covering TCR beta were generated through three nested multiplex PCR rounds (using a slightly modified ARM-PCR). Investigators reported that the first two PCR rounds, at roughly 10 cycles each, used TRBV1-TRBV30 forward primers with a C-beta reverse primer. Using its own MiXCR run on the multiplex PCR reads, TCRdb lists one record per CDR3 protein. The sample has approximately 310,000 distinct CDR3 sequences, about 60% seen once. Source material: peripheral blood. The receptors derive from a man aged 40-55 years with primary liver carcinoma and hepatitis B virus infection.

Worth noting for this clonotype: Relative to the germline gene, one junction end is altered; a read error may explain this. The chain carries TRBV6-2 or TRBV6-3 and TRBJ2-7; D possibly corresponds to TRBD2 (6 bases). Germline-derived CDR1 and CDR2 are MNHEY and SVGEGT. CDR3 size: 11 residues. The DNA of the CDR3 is TGTGCCAGCAGTGAGACTCGGGAGCAGCACTTC. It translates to CASSETREQHF.

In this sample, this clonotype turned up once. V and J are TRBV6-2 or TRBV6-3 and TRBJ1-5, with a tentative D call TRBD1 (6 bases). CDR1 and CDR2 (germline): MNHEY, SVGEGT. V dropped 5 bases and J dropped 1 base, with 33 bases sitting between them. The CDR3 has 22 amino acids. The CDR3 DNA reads TGTGCCAGCAGTAAGCCCCATTGGACAGAAGATACCCCAGATAACAGCAATCAGCCCCAGCATTTT. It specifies CASSKPHWTEDTPDNSNQPQHF.

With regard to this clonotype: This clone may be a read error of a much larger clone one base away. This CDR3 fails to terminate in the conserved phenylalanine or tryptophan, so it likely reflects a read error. CDR3 DNA sequence: TGTGCCAGCAGTCCCAGGGGACAGCCCCAGCATTCT. Its protein is CASSPRGQPQHS. The chain links TRBV6-2 or TRBV6-3 to TRBJ1-5; possible D gene TRBD1, 6 bases. The V gene's germline CDR1 is MNHEY and CDR2 SVGEGT. Trimming stripped 5 bases from V and 7 bases from J, with 9 bases between. The CDR3 runs 12 residues.

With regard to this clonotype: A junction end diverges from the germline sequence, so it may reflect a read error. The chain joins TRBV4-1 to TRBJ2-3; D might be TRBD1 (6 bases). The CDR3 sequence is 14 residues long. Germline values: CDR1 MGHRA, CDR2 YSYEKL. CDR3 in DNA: TGTGCCAGCAGCCAAGATATCGCTAGGGGGACGCAGTATTTT. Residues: CASSQDIARGTQYF.

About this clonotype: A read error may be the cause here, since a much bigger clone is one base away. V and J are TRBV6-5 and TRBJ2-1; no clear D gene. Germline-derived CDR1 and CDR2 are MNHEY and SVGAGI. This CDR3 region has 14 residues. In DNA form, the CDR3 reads TGTGCCAGCAGGCCGAGTCAAACCTACAATGAGCGGTTCTTC. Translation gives CASRPSQTYNERFF.

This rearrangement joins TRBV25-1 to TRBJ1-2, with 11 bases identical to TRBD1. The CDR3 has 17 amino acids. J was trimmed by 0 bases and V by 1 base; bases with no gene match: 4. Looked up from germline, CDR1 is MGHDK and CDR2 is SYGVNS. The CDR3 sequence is CASSEWTGGAANYGYTF. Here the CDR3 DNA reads TGTGCCAGCAGTGAATGGACAGGGGGCGCCGCTAACTATGGCTACACCTTC.

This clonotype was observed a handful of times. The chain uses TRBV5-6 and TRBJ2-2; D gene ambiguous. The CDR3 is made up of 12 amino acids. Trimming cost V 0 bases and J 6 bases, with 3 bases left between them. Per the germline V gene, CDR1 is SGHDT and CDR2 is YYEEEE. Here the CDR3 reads CASSLDPGELFF. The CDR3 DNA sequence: TGTGCCAGCAGCTTGGATCCCGGGGAGCTGTTTTTT.

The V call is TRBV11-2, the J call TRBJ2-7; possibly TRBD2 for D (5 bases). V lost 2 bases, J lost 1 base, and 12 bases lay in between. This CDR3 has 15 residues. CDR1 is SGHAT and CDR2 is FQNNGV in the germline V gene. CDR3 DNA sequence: TGTGCCAGCAGCTTATGCGGACTTAGGTCCTACGAGCAGTACTTC. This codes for CASSLCGLRSYEQYF.

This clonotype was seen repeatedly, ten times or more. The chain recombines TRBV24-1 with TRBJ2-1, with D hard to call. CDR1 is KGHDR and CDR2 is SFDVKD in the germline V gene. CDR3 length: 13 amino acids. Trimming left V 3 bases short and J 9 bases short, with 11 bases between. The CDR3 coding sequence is TGTGCCACCAGTGATGACCCGGGCCTTGAGCAGTTCTTC. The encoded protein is CATSDDPGLEQFF.

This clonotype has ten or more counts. The CDR3 DNA follows: TGTGCCACGCAAGGGGACAATGAGCAGTTCTTC. Protein: CATQGDNEQFF. The genes are TRBV10-3 and TRBJ2-1, with D possibly TRBD1 on 5 matching bases. Trimming left V 10 bases short and J 5 bases short, with 9 bases between. Germline V lookup: CDR1 ENHRY, CDR2 SYGVKD. The CDR3 is 11 amino acids.

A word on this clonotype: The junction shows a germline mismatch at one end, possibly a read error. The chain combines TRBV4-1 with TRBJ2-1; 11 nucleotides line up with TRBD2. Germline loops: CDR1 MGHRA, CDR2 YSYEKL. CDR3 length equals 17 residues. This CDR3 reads CADSPLITSGSGNEHFF. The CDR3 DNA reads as TGCGCCGACAGCCCTCTGATAACTAGCGGGAGCGGAAATGAGCATTTCTTC.

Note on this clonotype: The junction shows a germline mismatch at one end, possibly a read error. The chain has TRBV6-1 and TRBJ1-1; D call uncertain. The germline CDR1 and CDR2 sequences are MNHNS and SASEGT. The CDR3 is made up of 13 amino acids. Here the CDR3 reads CVSSEALRTEAFF. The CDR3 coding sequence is TGTGTCAGCAGTGAAGCGCTTCGGACTGAAGCTTTCTTT.

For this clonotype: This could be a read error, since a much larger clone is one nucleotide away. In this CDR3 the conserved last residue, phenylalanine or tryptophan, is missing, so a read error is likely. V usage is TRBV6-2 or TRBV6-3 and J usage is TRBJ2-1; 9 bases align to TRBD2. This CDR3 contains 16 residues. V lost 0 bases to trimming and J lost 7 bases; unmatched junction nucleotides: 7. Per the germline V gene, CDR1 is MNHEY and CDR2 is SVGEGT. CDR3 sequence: CASSYSPRTSVNEQFI. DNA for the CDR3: TGTGCCAGCAGTTACTCCCCTCGGACTAGCGTAAATGAGCAGTTCATC.

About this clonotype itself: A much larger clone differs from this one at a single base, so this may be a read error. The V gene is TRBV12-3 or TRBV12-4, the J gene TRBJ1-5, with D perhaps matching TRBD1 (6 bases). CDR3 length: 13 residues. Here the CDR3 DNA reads TGTTCCAGCAGTCAAGGGACAAACCAGCCCCAGCATTTT. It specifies CSSSQGTNQPQHF.

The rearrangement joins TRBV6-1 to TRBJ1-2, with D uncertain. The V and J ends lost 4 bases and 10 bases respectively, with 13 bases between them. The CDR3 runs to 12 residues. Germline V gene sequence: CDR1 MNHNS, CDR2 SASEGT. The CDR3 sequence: CASSGWEGDYTF. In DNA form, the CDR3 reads TGTGCCAGCAGTGGATGGGAGGGCGACTACACCTTC.

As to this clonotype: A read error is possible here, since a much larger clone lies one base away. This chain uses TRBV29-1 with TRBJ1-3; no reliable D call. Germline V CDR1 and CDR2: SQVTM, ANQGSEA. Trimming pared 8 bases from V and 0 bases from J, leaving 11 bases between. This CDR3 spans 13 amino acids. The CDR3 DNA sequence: TGCAGCCTTGGGCAGGACTCTGGAAACACCATATATTTT. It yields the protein CSLGQDSGNTIYF.

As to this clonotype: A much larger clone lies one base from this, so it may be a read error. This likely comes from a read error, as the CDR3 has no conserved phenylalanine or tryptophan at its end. The CDR3 DNA reads as TGTGCCAGCAGGGGGAAGGGACAGCGGTACAATGAGCAGTTCATC. Amino acids: CASRGKGQRYNEQFI. V and J are TRBV6-2 or TRBV6-3 and TRBJ2-1, with 7 bases aligning to TRBD1. CDR3 length equals 15 residues. CDR1 MNHEY and CDR2 SVGEGT come from the germline V gene. Trimming cost V 6 bases and J 4 bases; bases outside gene matches: 9.

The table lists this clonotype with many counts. The CDR3 DNA sequence: TGTGCCAGCAGCCAAGTTCCGGGACTAGCCTACGAGCAGTACTTC. This encodes CASSQVPGLAYEQYF. The chain has TRBV4-2 and TRBJ2-7; 8 bases match TRBD2. The CDR3 spans 15 residues. The ends lost 1 base at V and 2 bases at J; junction bases unmatched: 4. Germline assignment: CDR1 LGHNA and CDR2 YNFKEQ.

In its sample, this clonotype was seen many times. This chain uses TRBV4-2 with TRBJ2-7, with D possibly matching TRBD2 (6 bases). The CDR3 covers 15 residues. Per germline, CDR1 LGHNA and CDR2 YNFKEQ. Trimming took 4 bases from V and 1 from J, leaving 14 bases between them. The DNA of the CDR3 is TGTGCCAGCAGCCCCGGAGGGGACGCTTCCTACGAGCAGTACTTC. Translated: CASSPGGDASYEQYF.

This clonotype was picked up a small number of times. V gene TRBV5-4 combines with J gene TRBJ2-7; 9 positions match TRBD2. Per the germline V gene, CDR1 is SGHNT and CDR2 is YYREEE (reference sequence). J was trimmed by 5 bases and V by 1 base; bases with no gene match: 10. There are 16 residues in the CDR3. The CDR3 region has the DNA TGTGCCAGCAGCTTGAAAGGCGGGGGGGCCTACGACGAGCAGTACTTC. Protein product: CASSLKGGGAYDEQYF.

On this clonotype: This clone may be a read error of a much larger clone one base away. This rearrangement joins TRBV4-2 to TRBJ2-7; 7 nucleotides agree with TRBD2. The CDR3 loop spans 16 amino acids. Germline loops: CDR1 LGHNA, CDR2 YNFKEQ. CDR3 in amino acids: CASRQDTGEGHYEQYF. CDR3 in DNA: TGTGCCAGCAGGCAAGATACGGGGGAGGGCCACTACGAGCAGTACTTC.

The CDR3 loop reads CASSALGGAGTEAFF. DNA of the CDR3: TGTGCCAGCAGCGCCCTGGGGGGCGCGGGTACTGAAGCTTTCTTT. The chain carries TRBV7-8 and TRBJ1-1; D is perhaps TRBD1 (6 bases). V was shortened by 5 bases and J by 5 bases, with 18 bases between the two germline ends. The CDR3 totals 15 residues. CDR1 and CDR2 from the germline V gene are SGHVS and FQNEAQ.

CDR3 loop: CASSINPGRGSEQFF. The CDR3 coding sequence is TGTGCCAGCAGCATTAATCCCGGGAGGGGCAGCGAGCAGTTCTTC. This chain joins TRBV11-2 and TRBJ2-1, with 8 bases matching TRBD2. The V gene's germline CDR1 is SGHAT and CDR2 FQNNGV. The CDR3 covers 15 residues. V lost 5 bases and J lost 10; bases outside the gene matches: 13.

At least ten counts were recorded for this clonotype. The CDR3 DNA is TGCAGCGTACCACCCGGGCCTCTAGGCCCTGAAGCTTTCTTT. It yields the protein CSVPPGPLGPEAFF. The chain carries TRBV29-1 and TRBJ1-1; the D is unclear. Germline assignment: CDR1 SQVTM and CDR2 ANQGSEA. V lost 6 bases, J lost 6 bases, and 20 bases lay in between. The CDR3 covers 14 residues.

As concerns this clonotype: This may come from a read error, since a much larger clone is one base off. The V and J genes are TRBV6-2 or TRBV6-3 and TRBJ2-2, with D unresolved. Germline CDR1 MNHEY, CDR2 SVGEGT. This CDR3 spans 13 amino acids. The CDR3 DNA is TGTGCCAGAAGTTCAGCACACACCGGGGAGCTGTTTTTT. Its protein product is CARSSAHTGELFF.